This TCR beta chain was observed in a study of T cell changes during pregnancy in multiple sclerosis. The CDR3 length is 13 residues. The junction had 3 bases not matched to a gene; V was cut back by 2 bases and J by 2 bases. The germline V gene has CDR1 SQVTM and CDR2 ANQGSEA. The protocol was immunoSEQ multiplex PCR, while the TCRdb copy is restricted to in-frame clones and leaves out a portion. The sample carries approximately 87,000 clones, just over 90% recorded once. The rearrangement uses TRBV29-1 and TRBJ2-7; TRBD1 matches 7 bases. The TCR was taken from a female donor with multiple sclerosis, enrolled in a pregnancy study. Sequenced material: CD4+ T cells from peripheral blood mononuclear cells, taken in the second trimester of pregnancy. The CDR3 is CSVEKTGTYEQYF. CDR3 sequence (DNA): TGCAGCGTTGAAAAGACAGGGACCTACGAGCAGTACTTC.